What follows describes a single T cell receptor beta chain. This clonotype was counted at least ten times. No antigen is known for it. One base away there is no much larger clone; base qualities are not given. This specimen belongs to a study of T cells in Graves' hyperthyroidism and ophthalmopathy (dated by TCRdb to 2018 to 2020). About the investigation overall: Peripheral blood was collected at initial diagnosis, before any treatment. Following sampling, methimazole starting at 30 mg daily was given to hyperthyroidism patients, and high-dose intravenous methylprednisolone was given to ophthalmopathy patients. To identify TCR V-J signatures that set the groups apart, the researchers used a discovery cohort of 90 to 100 patients, made up of 40 to 45 with Graves' ophthalmopathy and about 60 with stable Graves' hyperthyroidism. The roughly 100 discovery patients were randomly divided into training and test sets at a 7:3 ratio. Whether ophthalmopathy could be predicted prospectively was tested in an independent validation cohort made up of under 20 hyperthyroidism patients plus 17 patients who later progressed to ophthalmopathy. According to the paper, TCR Vbeta CDR3 sequencing was carried out on about 140 peripheral blood samples, which came from 40 to 45 ophthalmopathy, fewer than 80 hyperthyroidism and around 17 progressor patients. In addition, the study compared T-cell repertoires in thyroid tissue and in blood from several Graves' hyperthyroidism patients.

Moderately to severely active disease, a Clinical Activity Score of at least 3, a NOSPECS grade of at least 4, and a duration under 3 months were present in ophthalmopathy patients. Any patient with an uncontrolled infection, another autoimmune disease, pregnancy or lactation was excluded. Diagnoses relied on clinical symptoms, serum thyroxine and TRAb, thyroid ultrasound and orbital computed tomography. PBMCs were separated from 10 ml of fresh peripheral blood using Ficoll-Paque density gradient centrifugation. Total RNA was extracted with Trizol reagent, and quality was checked on an Agilent 2100 Bioanalyzer. Paper-wide results and their limitations: Blood samples also contained most of the expanded thyroid clonotypes (frequency above 0.001), which suggests that blood repertoires may reflect thyroid immune responses. A model built on a 13 V-J signature distinguished ophthalmopathy from stable hyperthyroidism, reaching 87.88% sensitivity and about 81% specificity in cross-validation and 80%/75% in testing. In validation, the model predicted progression to ophthalmopathy a median of around 6.5 months before onset, with approximately 68% sensitivity and 72.22% specificity. Sample size was not statistically predetermined, and investigators were not blinded to group allocation.

After removal of 2 bases from V and 4 bases from J, the junction retains 13 bases not matched to a gene. The germline V gene provides CDR1 MNHNS and CDR2 SASEGT. The CDR3 has 18 amino acids, counting the end cysteine and phenylalanine. Only the CDR3 portion is preserved as DNA: 54 bases, with reading frame beginning at the first base. Amplification of TCR beta CDR3 regions was carried out from RNA transcripts. A first-round RT-PCR of the TCR CDR3 used the HTBI primer set with the Qiagen OneStep RT-PCR kit. The libraries were constructed in a second round of multiplex PCR and then size-selected and purified. Sequencing of the libraries was done on an Illumina HiSeq2000 using paired-end 100 bp reads. The authors' analysis ran thus. Raw data were processed with SOAPnuke, discarding reads with adapters, uncalled bases, mean Phred below 15, or no exact constant-primer or identifier match. COPE v1.2.5 was used to merge high-quality paired reads, and clonotypes were defined as unique nucleotide sequences. MiTCR v1.1 was used to align the clonotypes against IMGT TRBV, TRBD and TRBJ reference segments. Only V-J combinations with frequency above 0.0001, covering 99.2% of repertoires, were analysed. A TCS score was defined as the ratio between F50 (clonal expansion) and ExV (chaos), using BLOSUM62-based TCRdist between CDR3 peptides within each V-J. Welch's t-statistics and random forest reduced fewer than 550 V-J features to fewer than 15, which were used in a naive Bayes classifier (R e1071). The public reads were quality trimmed at Q25 with fastp and then assembled into clones with MiXCR by TCRdb, keeping productive beta chains. Rows with a matching CDR3 protein are joined into one entry that keeps the most common DNA and genes. The V and J calls and clone size come from TCRdb's table, not from the authors' own analysis. The sample table shows about 530,000 distinct CDR3 sequences, and more than 15% are seen once. The biggest ten clones account for 17% of the sample.

This clonotype was obtained from a woman younger than 30 with Graves' ophthalmopathy. This chain is built from TRBV6-1 and TRBJ2-1, with 8 bases matching TRBD1. The sample comprised blood. The CDR3 here reads CASSETLDREGVYNEQFF. The nucleotide sequence reads as follows: TGTGCCAGCAGTGAAACCCTGGACAGGGAAGGAGTTTACAATGAGCAGTTCTTC.